This T cell receptor (beta chain) was sequenced for a study of shared clonotypes between healthy human individuals. Sequencing was performed with immunoSEQ multiplex PCR; in TCRdb, only in-frame clones are kept and a portion is missing. The profile shows millions of clones, approximately 90% of them singletons. This clonotype was obtained from a man in his late teens or twenties in good health. Specimen: naive CD4+ T cells sorted from blood. The subset here: CD45RA+ positively selected.

CDR3 residues: CASSYGDRVGAYEQYF. CDR3 DNA: TGTGCCAGCAGTTACGGGGACAGGGTGGGAGCCTACGAGCAGTACTTC. The chain couples TRBV6-6 to TRBJ2-7; 9 bases map to TRBD1. The V gene's germline CDR1 is MNHNY and CDR2 SVGAGI (reference sequence). V was pared by 2 bases and J by 2 bases, with 7 bases of the junction left unmatched. The CDR3 is made up of 16 amino acids.